The sequence of this TCR beta chain was determined in a study of blood T cells in healthy people across ages. Notes on this clonotype: What it binds is not known.

Whole-study results and caveats: The study lacked donor CMV status, which possibly confounded expanded clonotype changes. The study could not conclusively compare naive and antigen-experienced cells, given its unsorted PBMCs.

The donors, all healthy, were Caucasians living in Russia, aged roughly 6 to 100. With a J-beta primer mix and a sample-barcoded 5' primer, a second PCR ran roughly 6 to 11 cycles. The template-switch adaptor, which had 12 random nucleotides, put a tag on each cDNA molecule. TCRdb re-called the 5' RACE reads with MiXCR, one entry per CDR3 protein. Among about 1.8 million distinct CDR3 sequences listed, less than 50% were seen once. The specimen sequenced was blood. The receptor comes from a woman in her forties in good health.

The CDR3 sequence is CASGLETGGARETQYF. Here the CDR3 DNA reads TGTGCTAGTGGTTTGGAAACGGGGGGCGCAAGGGAGACCCAGTACTTC. V is TRBV12-5 and J is TRBJ2-5; possible D gene TRBD2, 7 bases. Per the germline V gene, CDR1 is LGHNT and CDR2 is FRNRAP. This CDR3 is 16 amino acids long. The ends were cut back, 1 base at V and 5 bases at J, with 17 bases in the middle.